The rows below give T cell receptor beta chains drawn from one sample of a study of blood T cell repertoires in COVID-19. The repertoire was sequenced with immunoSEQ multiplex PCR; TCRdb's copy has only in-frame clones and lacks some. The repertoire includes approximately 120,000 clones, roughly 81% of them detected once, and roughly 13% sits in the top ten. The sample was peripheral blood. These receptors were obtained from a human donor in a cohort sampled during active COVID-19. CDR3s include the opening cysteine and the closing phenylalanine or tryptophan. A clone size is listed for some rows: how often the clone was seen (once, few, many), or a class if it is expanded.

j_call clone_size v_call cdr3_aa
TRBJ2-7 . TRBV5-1 CASSSLTGAQYEQYF
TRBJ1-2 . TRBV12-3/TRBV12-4 CASSLTGNYGYTF
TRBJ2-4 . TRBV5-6 CASSLAGSRDIQYF
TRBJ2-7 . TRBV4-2 CASSPEGGDSSYEQYF
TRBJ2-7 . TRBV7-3 CASSLTGTGRHEQYF
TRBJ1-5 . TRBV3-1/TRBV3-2 CASSQDSAGDQPQHF
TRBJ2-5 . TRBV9 CASSVAASGGSQETQYF
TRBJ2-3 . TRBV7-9 CASSLGSSGVDTQYF
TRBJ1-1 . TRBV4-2 CASSQPSGAPLFF
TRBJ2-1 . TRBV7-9 CASSRTGSYNEQFF
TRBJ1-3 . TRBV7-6 CASSRQGSFSGNTIYF
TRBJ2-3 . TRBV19 CASSTLLAGGTDTQYF
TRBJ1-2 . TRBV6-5 CASSSPGTGKSGYTF
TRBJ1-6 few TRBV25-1 CASSPGDYSPLHF
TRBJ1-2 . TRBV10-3 CAISGSGTGPGYTF
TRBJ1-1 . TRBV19 CASSIGDSLNTEAFF
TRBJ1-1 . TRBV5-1 CASSLDVGTGIRYTEAFF
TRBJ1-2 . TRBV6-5 CASRTTGKNYGYTF
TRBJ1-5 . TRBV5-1 CASSSVPRDSNQPQHF
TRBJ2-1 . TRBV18 CASSLSYNEQFF
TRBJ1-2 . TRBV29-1 CSVEDHPVPRGYTF
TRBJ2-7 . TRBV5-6 CASSPRSREQYF
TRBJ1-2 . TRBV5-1 CASSWGSGGGGYTF
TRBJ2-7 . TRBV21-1 CASSKGDRATYEQYF
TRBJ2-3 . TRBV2 CASSEVGTRSTDTQYF
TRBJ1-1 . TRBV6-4 CASSATGSSTEAFF
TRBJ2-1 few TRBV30 CAWVNRGRTEQFF
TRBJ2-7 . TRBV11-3 CASSLGGTGPSEQYF
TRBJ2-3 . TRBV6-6 CASSYSTVQTGDTQYF
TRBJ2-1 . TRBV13 CASSLRLAGLSEQFF
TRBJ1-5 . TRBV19 CASSTDGTPNQPQHF
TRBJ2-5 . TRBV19 CASRTGLQETQYF
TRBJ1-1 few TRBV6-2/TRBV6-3 CASSYLRNTEAFF
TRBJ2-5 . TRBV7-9 CASSRGQGLREETQYF
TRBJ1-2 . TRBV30 CAWSVQGANGYTF